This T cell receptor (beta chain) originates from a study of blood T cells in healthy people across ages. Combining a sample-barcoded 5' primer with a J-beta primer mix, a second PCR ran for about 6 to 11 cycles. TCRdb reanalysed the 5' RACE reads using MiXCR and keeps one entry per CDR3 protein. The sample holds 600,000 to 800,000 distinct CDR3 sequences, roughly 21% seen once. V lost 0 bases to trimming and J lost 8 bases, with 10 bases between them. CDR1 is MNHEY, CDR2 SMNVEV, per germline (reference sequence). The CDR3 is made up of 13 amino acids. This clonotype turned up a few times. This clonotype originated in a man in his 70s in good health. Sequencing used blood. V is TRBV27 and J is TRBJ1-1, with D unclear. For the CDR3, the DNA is TGTGCCAGCAGTTTATCAAATCGAAGGGAAGCTTTCTTT. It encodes CASSLSNRREAFF.